The entry that follows covers one TCR beta chain sequence. Its specificity is not known. The entry originates in a study of blood T cells in healthy people across ages. The CDR3 has 13 residues. V was cut by 5 bases and J by 5 bases, with 13 bases left in between. Next came a second PCR, run for roughly 6 to 11 cycles, which used a sample-barcoded 5' primer along with a J-beta primer mix. TCRdb ran MiXCR on the 5' RACE reads and lists one entry per CDR3 protein. The table records 1,500,000 or so distinct CDR3 sequences, 59% of them present only once. Study-wide results and limits: Percentage of naive T cells showed a strong correlation with TCR beta diversity.

The TCR comes from a man between 18 and 29 years old in good health. Sequencing used blood. This chain joins TRBV12-3 or TRBV12-4 and TRBJ2-7; unclear D gene. The CDR3 bases are TGTGCCAGCAGTACGGACCAGGCCGACGAGCAGTACTTC. Encoded protein: CASSTDQADEQYF.